Shown below are 4 T cell receptor beta chains from a single sample sequenced in a study of T-cell memory formation after mild COVID-19. TCRdb analysed the 5' RACE reads with MiXCR anew, one entry per CDR3 protein. In the table there are approximately 150,000 distinct CDR3 sequences, roughly 19% of which are singletons. The sample taken for sequencing was PBMCs or a T cell subset sorted from them (not recorded which). Receptors originate from an adult woman who had mild COVID-19 (a few samples of this study predate the infection). Cell type and time point are not known.

This clonotype was seen only a few times. The chain links TRBV6-5 to TRBJ1-3; no firm D call. Germline V CDR1 and CDR2: MNHEY, SVGAGI. Deletions cut 7 bases from V and 3 bases from J, with 4 bases between. The CDR3 contains 11 residues. CDR3 nucleotides: TGTGCCAGCACGTTTGGAAACACCATATATTTT. Its protein product is CASTFGNTIYF.

The chain recombines TRBV4-3 with TRBJ2-6; no definite D call. Per the germline V gene, CDR1 is LGHNA and CDR2 is YSLEER. The germline V and J ends were trimmed by 0 bases and 4 bases, with 13 bases remaining between them. The length of the CDR3 is 17 residues. The CDR3 spells CASSQESNLQGANVLTF. CDR3 bases: TGCGCCAGCAGCCAAGAATCAAATTTGCAGGGGGCCAACGTCCTGACTTTC.

This clonotype was counted between two and nine times. This chain uses TRBV12-3 or TRBV12-4 with TRBJ2-1, with 8 bases identical to TRBD2. Unmatched junction bases numbered 15, after V lost 10 bases and J lost 1 base. There are 17 residues in the CDR3. In DNA form, the CDR3 reads TGTGCCACCAAAGGGCGAGGGAGCGGGAGTTCCTACAATGAGCAGTTCTTC. As protein: CATKGRGSGSSYNEQFF.

Sample share makes this clonotype medium-sized. This chain's CDR3 is CSARDPRGDTQYF. In DNA form, the CDR3 reads TGCAGTGCTAGAGACCCCAGGGGAGATACGCAGTATTTT. The chain recombines TRBV20-1 with TRBJ2-3; D may be TRBD1 (6 bases). The CDR3 has 13 amino acids. V gave up 0 bases and J gave up 5 bases, with 9 bases separating them. The germline CDR1 and CDR2 sequences are DFQATT and SNEGSKA (reference sequence).